This T cell receptor beta chain originates from a study of tumor and adjacent non-tumor tissue in lung cancer. Study at large: Stage I to III disease affected 10 men and 5 women aged about 30 to 76. Each sample yielded some 4 million productive TCRbeta reads on average. Points from the study as a whole: Tumor tissue had significantly higher TCR diversity than normal lung.

RNA was extracted from bulk tissue without any cell sorting. More than 3 cm separated this lung sample from the edge of the tumor. There are a few counts of this clonotype. Its antigen remains unidentified. The CDR3 contains 17 residues. Trimming took off 2 bases at V and 0 bases at J, with 16 bases between the two ends. Germline V gives CDR1 LNHDA, CDR2 SQIVND (reference sequence). Three rounds of nested PCR, following a modified ARM-PCR protocol, produced the TCRbeta library. TCRdb re-derived calls from the multiplex PCR reads in MiXCR, one entry per CDR3 protein. This sample has tens of thousands of distinct CDR3 sequences, with about 68% found just once.

The chain joins TRBV19 to TRBJ1-1; possible D gene TRBD1, 5 bases. The specimen was distant non-tumor lung tissue. The receptor's source is a woman aged 70 to 79 with non-small cell lung cancer. The CDR3 here is CASSIRQPEEMNTEAFF. CDR3 coding DNA: TGTGCCAGTAGTATAAGACAGCCCGAGGAGATGAACACTGAAGCTTTCTTT.